This T cell receptor beta chain is from a study of Ad26.COV2.S vaccination and SARS-CoV-2 variants. Sequenced by immunoSEQ multiplex PCR; TCRdb stores in-frame clones only, minus some. The sample carries 350,000 to 500,000 clones, 90% recorded once. The treatment was: about 20 received Ad26.COV2.S at low or high dose, single or two shots; roughly 5 received placebo; per-sample allocation not given. The investigators took samples on day 63 after the first vaccine or placebo injection. Germline V gives CDR1 MNHEY, CDR2 SVGAGI. The CDR3 loop spans 14 amino acids. Deletions cut 2 bases from V and 2 bases from J, with 7 bases between.

The specimen was peripheral blood, collected in a trial of Ad26.COV2.S vaccine versus placebo. V is TRBV6-5 and J is TRBJ2-1; D is possibly TRBD2 (5 bases). The sequence was obtained from a person between 18 and 59 years old who received the Ad26.COV2.S COVID-19 vaccine or a placebo. The CDR3 DNA reads TGTGCCAGCAGTTACGGGAGAACCTACAATGAGCAGTTCTTC. Translated: CASSYGRTYNEQFF.